This T cell receptor beta chain was documented in a study of vaccination and CD4 T cells after COVID-19. Study background: From HCoV-229E, HCoV-OC43, HCoV-NL63 and SARS-CoV-2, overlapping spike peptides were used to stimulate the cells.

A remark on this clonotype: Its antigen remains unidentified.

Trimming left V 5 bases short and J 1 base short, with 14 bases between. The germline gives CDR1 DFQATT, CDR2 SNEGSKA (reference sequence). The CDR3 consists of 15 residues. Scientists ran DNA taken from cultured CD4+ T cells through the Oncomine TCR Beta short-read assay for sequencing. Extraction of genomic DNA was performed on cultured CD4+ T cells. TCRdb reprocessed the PCR reads with MiXCR, giving one entry per CDR3 protein. The sample records approximately 13,000 distinct CDR3 sequences, nearly 80% being singletons. Treatment described: roughly nine-day PBMC culture with coronavirus spike peptide pools or control peptides (ViraFEST assay).

Source material: CD4+ T cells from blood, cultured in vitro. The receptor comes from a human donor who had recovered from COVID-19. This chain links TRBV20-1 with TRBJ2-2; tentatively, D is TRBD1 or TRBD2 (6 bases each). CDR3 DNA sequence: TGCAGTGCTCAGGGGCTAGCGTTGAACACCGGGGAGCTGTTTTTT. Protein: CSAQGLALNTGELFF.